The 17 T cell receptor beta chains presented below share a single source sample, sequenced in a study of monozygotic twins with cystic fibrosis. Sequenced by immunoSEQ multiplex PCR; TCRdb stores in-frame clones only, minus some. The data show some 35,000 clones, approximately 65% seen once. Sequenced material: blood. These TCRs come from a girl aged 10 to 17 with cystic fibrosis.

This chain links TRBV6-5 with TRBJ2-1; D is perhaps TRBD1 (6 bases). Trimming removed 6 bases from V and 4 bases from J, with 16 bases in between. Germline V gene lookup returns CDR1 MNHEY and CDR2 SVGAGI. The length of the CDR3 is 15 residues. The CDR3 region is CASSSRDISYNEQFF. The CDR3 DNA is TGTGCCAGCAGCTCCCGGGACATATCTTACAATGAGCAGTTCTTC.

This clone occurred once. The chain recombines TRBV19 with TRBJ2-7; 8 bases map to TRBD1. From germline, CDR1 is LNHDA and CDR2 SQIVND (reference sequence). Unmatched junction bases numbered 23, after V lost 6 bases and J lost 7 bases. The CDR3 spans 18 residues. As DNA, the CDR3 is TGTGCCAGTAGAGCCGACAGGGGCCAAGTTGGGACGGTCGGAGAGCAGTACTTC. Translation: CASRADRGQVGTVGEQYF.

The gene calls are TRBV7-9 and TRBJ1-5; tentatively, D is TRBD1 (6 bases). V lost 4 bases, J lost 2 bases, and 18 bases lay in between. This CDR3 has 17 residues. Germline-derived CDR1 and CDR2 are SEHNR and FQNEAQ (reference sequence). CDR3: CASSSSGAEGGNQPQHF. The DNA for the CDR3 is TGTGCCAGCAGCTCTTCTGGGGCAGAGGGGGGCAATCAGCCCCAGCATTTT.

This chain uses TRBV18 with TRBJ2-1; D call uncertain. Per the germline V gene, CDR1 is KGHSH and CDR2 is LQKENI. Trimming shortened V by 2 bases and J by 12 bases, and 11 bases separated the two germline ends. The CDR3 length is 12 residues. The CDR3 loop is CASSPVGGGQFF. The DNA for the CDR3 is TGTGCCAGCTCACCAGTTGGTGGCGGGCAGTTCTTC.

The rearrangement joins TRBV28 to TRBJ2-6; 12 nucleotides align to TRBD1. The CDR3 is made up of 18 amino acids. Germline V gene sequence: CDR1 MDHEN, CDR2 SYDVKM. V gave up 3 bases and J gave up 4 bases; unmatched junction bases: 7. The CDR3 DNA is TGTGCCAGCAGTTTTGGGGACAGGGGGCCGAAAGGGGCCAACGTCCTGACTTTC. Its translation is CASSFGDRGPKGANVLTF.

V is TRBV9 and J is TRBJ1-3; 9 bases agree with TRBD1. The CDR3 runs 16 residues. From germline, CDR1 is SGDLS and CDR2 YYNGEE. The V gene end was trimmed by 2 bases and the J gene end by 0 bases; junction bases not matched to a gene: 3. As DNA, the CDR3 is TGTGCCAGCAGCGTGGGGACAGGGAACTCTGGAAACACCATATATTTT. It yields the protein CASSVGTGNSGNTIYF.

This chain uses TRBV5-6 with TRBJ2-2; no reliable D call. Germline V gene sequence: CDR1 SGHDT, CDR2 YYEEEE. V gave up 4 bases and J gave up 1 base, with 17 bases separating them. This CDR3 is 17 amino acids long. CDR3 nucleotide sequence: TGTGCCAGCAGCACGCGAAGGCGGACGGTGAACACCGGGGAGCTGTTTTTT. Residues: CASSTRRRTVNTGELFF.

The V call is TRBV7-2, the J call TRBJ2-3; D call uncertain. The CDR3 extends over 16 amino acids. Per germline, CDR1 SGHTA and CDR2 FQGNSA. Trimming took off 5 bases at V and 4 bases at J, with 19 bases between the two ends. The CDR3 spells CASSPLVGRQSDTQYF. The CDR3 DNA reads TGTGCCAGCAGCCCCCTCGTAGGGCGTCAGTCAGATACGCAGTATTTT.

This clone was recorded a few times. The chain joins TRBV30 to TRBJ1-4; D unresolved. The V end lost 0 bases, the J end lost 8 bases, and 13 bases lay between the germline ends. CDR1 and CDR2 (germline): GTSNPN, SVGIG (reference sequence). This CDR3 is 14 amino acids long. CDR3 amino acids: CAWSVDPRGEKLFF. As DNA, the CDR3 is TGTGCCTGGAGTGTGGATCCGCGTGGAGAAAAACTGTTTTTT.

V gene TRBV7-2 combines with J gene TRBJ2-1; D gene uncertain. The CDR3 is 14 amino acids. From germline, CDR1 is SGHTA and CDR2 FQGNSA. The germline V and J ends were trimmed by 5 bases and 12 bases, with 20 bases remaining between them. CDR3 DNA: TGTGCCAGCAGCCCGAACCCGCTGTCTTCGAGGCAGTTCTTC. It encodes CASSPNPLSSRQFF.

The chain combines TRBV25-1 with TRBJ2-1, with D unclear. Germline loops: CDR1 MGHDK, CDR2 SYGVNS. The CDR3 spans 15 residues. Trimming cost V 3 bases and J 7 bases, with 16 bases left between them. CDR3 amino acids: CASSDREERLNEQFF. The CDR3, as DNA: TGTGCCAGCAGTGATCGTGAAGAACGCTTAAATGAGCAGTTCTTC.

The chain employs TRBV29-1 and TRBJ2-7, with TRBD2 identical over 11 bases. The CDR3 is 14 residues long. The trim removed 2 bases at V and 4 bases at J, leaving 4 bases unmatched. Germline V gene data show CDR1 as SQVTM and CDR2 as ANQGSEA. The CDR3 loop is CSVETVAGGYEQYF. The CDR3 region has the DNA TGCAGCGTTGAAACCGTAGCGGGAGGGTACGAGCAGTACTTC.

The chain carries TRBV30 and TRBJ2-5, with D possibly being TRBD2 (6 bases). V lost 3 bases and J 2 bases, leaving 25 bases between the germline ends. CDR3 size: 18 residues. Germline V gene sequence: CDR1 GTSNPN, CDR2 SVGIG (reference sequence). The CDR3 DNA is TGTGCCTGGAGCGCGCGGGACGGAGGCCCATGGTGGCAAGAGACCCAGTACTTC. It is translated as CAWSARDGGPWWQETQYF.

The rearrangement links TRBV6-5 to TRBJ2-7; D perhaps matches TRBD1 (6 bases). V was cut by 2 bases and J by 6 bases, with 14 bases left in between. The CDR3 spans 14 residues. CDR1 and CDR2 (germline): MNHEY, SVGAGI. In DNA, the CDR3 is TGTGCCAGCAGTTACGGAATTACAGGGACCGAGCAGTACTTC. Residues: CASSYGITGTEQYF.

This clone was recorded a few times. This chain uses TRBV19 with TRBJ1-2; 9 bases align to TRBD1. The CDR3 length is 13 residues. Unmatched junction bases numbered 7, after V lost 6 bases and J lost 8 bases. In germline, CDR1 is LNHDA, CDR2 SQIVND (reference sequence). In DNA, the CDR3 is TGTGCCAGTAGGACAGGGGGATTTGAGGGCTACACCTTC. Translation gives CASRTGGFEGYTF.

In its sample, this clone was seen once. The gene calls are TRBV5-4 and TRBJ2-3; D could derive from TRBD1 or TRBD2 (5 bases each). From germline, CDR1 is SGHNT and CDR2 YYREEE (reference sequence). The V and J ends lost 4 bases and 0 bases respectively, with 12 bases between them. The CDR3 is made up of 15 amino acids. The chain's CDR3 is CASSRDPPSTDTQYF. CDR3 in DNA: TGTGCCAGCAGCCGGGACCCGCCGAGCACAGATACGCAGTATTTT.

The chain links TRBV28 to TRBJ1-2, with 7 bases fitting TRBD1. This CDR3 is built from 13 residues. Trimming removed 5 bases from V and 4 bases from J; junction bases left unmatched: 4. Germline lookup yields CDR1 MDHEN and CDR2 SYDVKM. The CDR3 here is CASSTGTAYGYTF. The CDR3 DNA sequence: TGTGCCAGCAGTACCGGGACAGCCTATGGCTACACCTTC.